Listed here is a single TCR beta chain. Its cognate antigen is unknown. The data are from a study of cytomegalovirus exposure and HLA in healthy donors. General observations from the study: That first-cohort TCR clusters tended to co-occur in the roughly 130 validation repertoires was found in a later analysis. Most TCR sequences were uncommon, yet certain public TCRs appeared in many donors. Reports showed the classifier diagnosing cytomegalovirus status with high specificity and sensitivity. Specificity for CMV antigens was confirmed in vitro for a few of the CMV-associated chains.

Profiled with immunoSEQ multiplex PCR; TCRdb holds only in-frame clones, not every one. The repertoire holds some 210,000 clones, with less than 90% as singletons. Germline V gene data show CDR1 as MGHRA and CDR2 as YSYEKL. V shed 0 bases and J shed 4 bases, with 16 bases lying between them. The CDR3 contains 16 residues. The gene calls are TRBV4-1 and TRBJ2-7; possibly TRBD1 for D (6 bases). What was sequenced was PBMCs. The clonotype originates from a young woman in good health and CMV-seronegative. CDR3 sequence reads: CASSQEYRGGVYEQYF. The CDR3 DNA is TGCGCCAGCAGCCAAGAATACCGAGGGGGAGTTTACGAGCAGTACTTC.